These 8 T cell receptor beta chains were all obtained from the same sample, sequenced in a study of T cell responses to AZD1222 COVID-19 vaccine. The method was immunoSEQ multiplex PCR; TCRdb's version includes in-frame clones alone and lacks a portion of them. This sample yields about 130,000 clones, of which about 88% are seen a single time; 7.5% to 8% belongs to the top ten. The sequenced sample was peripheral blood, obtained on day 0 of AZD1222 vaccination. The source of these receptors is an adult in good health.

V usage is TRBV20-1 and J usage is TRBJ2-5; TRBD2 matches at 9 bases. Germline lookup yields CDR1 DFQATT and CDR2 SNEGSKA (reference sequence). V was pared by 3 bases and J by 3 bases, with 14 bases of the junction left unmatched. The CDR3 is 17 residues long. The CDR3 sequence is CSASWLAGSSGEETQYF. CDR3 coding DNA: TGCAGTGCTAGTTGGCTAGCGGGGTCCTCCGGAGAAGAGACCCAGTACTTC.

This clone was picked up a small number of times. The V and J genes are TRBV30 and TRBJ1-1, with D possibly matching TRBD1 (6 bases). The germline V and J ends were trimmed by 2 bases and 11 bases, with 18 bases remaining between them. Per the germline V gene, CDR1 is GTSNPN and CDR2 is SVGIG (reference sequence). The CDR3 runs to 13 residues. CDR3 protein: CAWSIGGPGLAFF. The CDR3 nucleotides are TGTGCCTGGAGTATAGGGGGACCTGGACTTGCTTTCTTT.

This chain uses TRBV11-2 with TRBJ1-1; no reliable D call. Germline assignment: CDR1 SGHAT and CDR2 FQNNGV. The V and J ends lost 5 bases and 5 bases respectively, with 12 bases between them. The CDR3 totals 13 residues. The CDR3 sequence: CASSASLGTEAFF. The CDR3 DNA follows: TGTGCCAGCAGCGCGTCCCTCGGTACTGAAGCTTTCTTT. Supplemented by reference TRBV11-2 and TRBJ1-1, the full variable domain reads EAGVAQSPRYKIIEKRQSVAFWCNPISGHATLYWYQQILGQGPKLLIQFQNNGVVDDSQLPKDRFSAERLKGVDSTLKIQPAKLEDSAVYLCASSASLGTEAFFGQGTRLTVV.

The chain joins TRBV5-4 to TRBJ1-1; D is perhaps TRBD1 (5 bases). The CDR3 contains 14 residues. In germline, CDR1 is SGHNT, CDR2 YYREEE (reference sequence). V was trimmed by 3 bases and J by 1 base, leaving 10 bases between them. The CDR3 DNA is TGTGCCAGCAGCTGGGGGGACGCGAACACTGAAGCTTTCTTT. This sequence encodes CASSWGDANTEAFF. The whole variable domain, filled in from reference TRBV5-4 and TRBJ1-1, reads ETGVTQSPTHLIKTRGQQVTLRCSSQSGHNTVSWYQQALGQGPQFIFQYYREEENGRGNFPPRFSGLQFPNYSSELNVNALELDDSALYLCASSWGDANTEAFFGQGTRLTVV.

This sequence joins TRBV5-1 and TRBJ2-1; 9 nucleotides align to TRBD2. J was trimmed by 8 bases and V by 4 bases; bases with no gene match: 10. The germline gives CDR1 SGHRS, CDR2 YFSETQ. This CDR3 has 15 residues. The CDR3 loop is CASSPGSSGGDEQFF. The CDR3, as DNA: TGCGCCAGCAGCCCGGGTAGTAGCGGGGGCGATGAGCAGTTCTTC. Looking up the rest from reference TRBV5-1 and TRBJ2-1 gives the full variable domain: KAGVTQTPRYLIKTRGQQVTLSCSPISGHRSVSWYQQTPGQGLQFLFEYFSETQRNKGNFPGRFSGRQFSNSRSEMNVSTLELGDSALYLCASSPGSSGGDEQFFGPGTRLTVL.

This clone was observed once. The gene calls are TRBV21-1 and TRBJ2-5; TRBD2, the table's D call, lacks a check against the DNA. TRBV21-1 is noted as a pseudogene. This CDR3 region has 16 residues. CDR3 nucleotide sequence: TGTGCCAGCAGCAAAGCGAGTGGGGGGAGGCGGGAGACCCAGTACTTC. Its translation is CASSKASGGRRETQYF.

This sequence joins TRBV2 and TRBJ1-4; unclear D gene. Trimming shortened V by 6 bases and J by 8 bases, and 19 bases separated the two germline ends. The CDR3 has 15 residues. Germline assignment: CDR1 SNHLY and CDR2 FYNNEI. The CDR3 DNA sequence: TGTGCCAGCAGGGTCGATAGAGGATCGGGGGAAAAACTGTTTTTT. Amino acids: CASRVDRGSGEKLFF.

The sample holds one count of this clone. V usage is TRBV14 and J usage is TRBJ2-1; D is unresolved. CDR3 length equals 11 residues. Germline assignment: CDR1 SGHDN and CDR2 FVKESK. V was clipped by 1 base and J by 10 bases, with 5 bases between them. Written as DNA, the CDR3 is TGTGCCAGCAGCCAAGTAGACGAGCAGTTCTTC. This codes for CASSQVDEQFF.